Listed below are T cell receptor beta chains from one sample, sequenced in a study of blood T cell repertoires in COVID-19. Libraries were prepared by immunoSEQ multiplex PCR; TCRdb keeps only in-frame clonotypes and omits some of them. The table lists tens of thousands of clones, 80% to 95% of them singletons. What was sequenced was peripheral blood. These receptors were obtained from a man of 80 years or more with acute or convalescent COVID-19. CDR3s include the opening cysteine and the closing phenylalanine or tryptophan. The D gene is left open where the match is weak. Clone size is given for some rows only: seen once, a few or many times, or a class if the clone is expanded.

J gene: TRBJ2-7; V gene: TRBV5-6; clone size: once; D gene: NA; CDR3 protein: CASSLEVADPYEQYF; CDR3 DNA: TGTGCCAGCAGCTTGGAAGTTGCGGATCCCTACGAGCAGTACTTC
J gene: TRBJ1-6; V gene: TRBV2; clone size: NA; D gene: TRBD1; CDR3 protein: CASSEAGGQGWSPLHF; CDR3 DNA: TGTGCCAGCAGTGAAGCGGGGGGACAGGGTTGGTCACCCCTCCACTTT
J gene: TRBJ2-3; V gene: TRBV5-1; clone size: NA; D gene: TRBD1; CDR3 protein: CASSAGQGGTDTQYF; CDR3 DNA: TGCGCCAGCAGCGCTGGACAGGGCGGCACAGATACGCAGTATTTT
J gene: TRBJ1-5; V gene: TRBV19; clone size: NA; D gene: TRBD1; CDR3 protein: CASTQGGSNQPQHF; CDR3 DNA: TGTGCCAGTACACAGGGGGGGAGCAATCAGCCCCAGCATTTT
J gene: TRBJ2-3; V gene: TRBV5-4; clone size: NA; D gene: TRBD2; CDR3 protein: CASSYPRLAGPDTQYF; CDR3 DNA: TGTGCCAGCAGCTACCCCAGACTAGCGGGTCCAGATACGCAGTATTTT
J gene: TRBJ1-2; V gene: TRBV6-6; clone size: once; D gene: NA; CDR3 protein: CASSFDRSGGYTF; CDR3 DNA: TGTGCCAGCAGTTTCGACAGGTCAGGCGGCTACACCTTC
J gene: TRBJ1-2; V gene: TRBV7-2; clone size: NA; D gene: NA; CDR3 protein: CASSLGGVLGYTF; CDR3 DNA: TGTGCCAGCAGCTTAGGGGGGGTTTTGGGCTACACCTTC
J gene: TRBJ2-2; V gene: TRBV9; clone size: NA; D gene: TRBD1; CDR3 protein: CASSVEDRVDTGELFF; CDR3 DNA: TGTGCCAGCAGCGTAGAGGACAGGGTAGACACCGGGGAGCTGTTTTTT
J gene: TRBJ1-1; V gene: TRBV5-1; clone size: NA; D gene: NA; CDR3 protein: CASSSRQTGGNTEAFF; CDR3 DNA: TGCGCCAGCAGCTCGAGACAGACGGGCGGGAACACTGAAGCTTTCTTT
J gene: TRBJ1-1; V gene: TRBV11-2; clone size: NA; D gene: NA; CDR3 protein: CASSLGNRMNTEAFF; CDR3 DNA: TGTGCCAGCAGCTTAGGGAACAGGATGAACACTGAAGCTTTCTTT
J gene: TRBJ1-4; V gene: TRBV11-1; clone size: NA; D gene: TRBD1; CDR3 protein: CASSRTGGVGEKLFF; CDR3 DNA: TGTGCCAGCAGCCGCACAGGGGGAGTTGGTGAAAAACTGTTTTTT
J gene: TRBJ1-2; V gene: TRBV3-1/TRBV3-2; clone size: NA; D gene: TRBD1; CDR3 protein: CASSLTGVIYGYTF; CDR3 DNA: TGTGCCAGCAGCCTAACAGGGGTTATCTATGGCTACACCTTC
J gene: TRBJ2-3; V gene: TRBV3-1/TRBV3-2; clone size: NA; D gene: NA; CDR3 protein: CASSPRGSPPTDTQYF; CDR3 DNA: TGTGCCAGCAGCCCTCGAGGCAGCCCCCCGACAGATACGCAGTATTTT
J gene: TRBJ1-2; V gene: TRBV5-1; clone size: NA; D gene: TRBD1; CDR3 protein: CASSLGVGDRINYGYTF; CDR3 DNA: TGCGCCAGCAGCTTGGGGGTTGGGGACAGGATTAACTATGGCTACACCTTC
J gene: TRBJ1-1; V gene: TRBV19; clone size: NA; D gene: NA; CDR3 protein: CASSIGGVDTEAFF; CDR3 DNA: TGTGCCAGTAGCATCGGAGGGGTGGACACTGAAGCTTTCTTT
J gene: TRBJ1-1; V gene: TRBV19; clone size: once; D gene: TRBD1; CDR3 protein: CASSLRSGTGNDF; CDR3 DNA: TGTGCCAGTAGCCTTAGATCCGGGACAGGGAACGACTTT
J gene: TRBJ1-2; V gene: TRBV5-1; clone size: NA; D gene: TRBD1; CDR3 protein: CASSLQGAEGYTF; CDR3 DNA: TGCGCCAGCAGCTTACAGGGGGCGGAAGGCTACACCTTC
J gene: TRBJ2-2; V gene: TRBV9; clone size: NA; D gene: TRBD1; CDR3 protein: CASSVGGGASGELFF; CDR3 DNA: TGTGCCAGCAGCGTAGGAGGGGGCGCGTCCGGGGAGCTGTTTTTT
J gene: TRBJ2-3; V gene: TRBV3-1/TRBV3-2; clone size: NA; D gene: TRBD1; CDR3 protein: CASSQTGSRTDTQYF; CDR3 DNA: TGTGCCAGCAGCCAGACAGGGTCGCGCACAGATACGCAGTATTTT
J gene: TRBJ1-2; V gene: TRBV5-1; clone size: NA; D gene: NA; CDR3 protein: CASQGNYGYTF; CDR3 DNA: TGCGCGTCACAGGGAAACTATGGCTACACCTTC
J gene: TRBJ2-7; V gene: TRBV10-1; clone size: NA; D gene: NA; CDR3 protein: CARLYEQYF; CDR3 DNA: TGCGCCAGACTATACGAGCAGTACTTC
J gene: TRBJ1-4; V gene: TRBV5-6; clone size: NA; D gene: TRBD1; CDR3 protein: CASSPGQPTNEKLFF; CDR3 DNA: TGTGCCAGCAGCCCGGGACAGCCAACTAATGAAAAACTGTTTTTT
J gene: TRBJ1-6; V gene: TRBV7-3; clone size: NA; D gene: NA; CDR3 protein: CASSFRGANSPLHF; CDR3 DNA: TGTGCCAGCAGCTTTCGGGGGGCAAATTCACCCCTCCACTTT
J gene: TRBJ1-2; V gene: TRBV19; clone size: NA; D gene: TRBD1; CDR3 protein: CASSFHRGTEGYTF; CDR3 DNA: TGTGCCAGTAGTTTTCACAGGGGGACGGAAGGCTACACCTTC
J gene: TRBJ1-5; V gene: TRBV2; clone size: few; D gene: NA; CDR3 protein: CASSVGEDQPQHF; CDR3 DNA: TGTGCCAGCAGTGTCGGGGAGGATCAGCCCCAGCATTTT
J gene: TRBJ2-7; V gene: TRBV18; clone size: NA; D gene: NA; CDR3 protein: CASSPELPSSYEQYF; CDR3 DNA: TGTGCCAGCTCACCAGAACTTCCTAGCTCCTACGAGCAGTACTTC
J gene: TRBJ1-4; V gene: TRBV19; clone size: NA; D gene: TRBD1; CDR3 protein: CASSIGPGQRSPLATNEKLFF; CDR3 DNA: TGTGCCAGTAGTATAGGACCGGGACAGCGATCGCCGCTTGCAACTAATGAAAAACTGTTTTTT
J gene: TRBJ2-3; V gene: TRBV5-1; clone size: NA; D gene: NA; CDR3 protein: CASSPGVLASTDTQYF; CDR3 DNA: TGCGCCAGCAGCCCCGGAGTTCTAGCGAGCACAGATACGCAGTATTTT
J gene: TRBJ1-4; V gene: TRBV7-8; clone size: NA; D gene: TRBD1; CDR3 protein: CASSYHPTGGPEKLFF; CDR3 DNA: TGTGCCAGCAGCTATCACCCGACAGGGGGTCCTGAAAAACTGTTTTTT
J gene: TRBJ2-2; V gene: TRBV19; clone size: NA; D gene: TRBD2; CDR3 protein: CASSTFPGTSGGLTGELFF; CDR3 DNA: TGTGCCAGTAGTACATTCCCCGGGACTAGCGGGGGTCTCACCGGGGAGCTGTTTTTT
J gene: TRBJ2-3; V gene: TRBV27; clone size: NA; D gene: TRBD2; CDR3 protein: CASSPLRLAGDLPSTDTQYF; CDR3 DNA: TGTGCCAGCAGTCCCCTACGACTAGCGGGGGACCTCCCTAGCACAGATACGCAGTATTTT